This entry is about one T cell receptor (beta chain). Its target is unknown. The CDR3 loop spans 13 amino acids. V was shortened by 3 bases and J by 0 bases, with 2 bases between the two germline ends. This entry is derived from a study of human T cells and chemical hapten exposure. Overall study context: Mostly female, the patients presented with alopecia areata, totalis or universalis. Study-level results: After DPC sensitization, TCRs above 1 in 1000 frequency showed no change. Clustering by CDR3 similarity yielded significantly more large clusters from expanded TCRs than controls.

TCRdb fed the RACE reads into MiXCR, producing one record per CDR3 protein. Seen here are roughly 74,000 distinct CDR3 sequences, approximately 35% observed once, and the top ten hold about 8.1%. Described time point: patch test 1, 2 weeks after DPC sensitization. Treatment: therapeutic diphenylcyclopropenone sensitization with weekly scalp DPC. The chain employs TRBV12-3 or TRBV12-4 and TRBJ1-4; D is unclear. The source of this sequence is a man aged 40-55 years with alopecia areata. Some clones in this sample may be carry-over from other donors' samples. The sequences come from whole blood, collected in connection with sensitization to the hapten diphenylcyclopropenone (DPC). In DNA, the CDR3 is TGTGCCAGCAGTTTTGCAACTAATGAAAAACTGTTTTTT. This encodes CASSFATNEKLFF.